Shown below are 2 T cell receptor beta chains from a single sample sequenced in a study of OX40 agonist ivuxolimab in advanced cancers. Here immunoSEQ multiplex PCR was the method, and the copy in TCRdb shows in-frame clones only, minus some. The repertoire holds around 100,000 clones, with nearly 90% as singletons. The source material was CD4+ or CD8+ T cells sorted from blood, sampled in a trial of the OX40 agonist ivuxolimab. Receptor source: an adult with an advanced solid tumor such as melanoma, head and neck, liver or kidney cancer.

The chain joins TRBV9 to TRBJ2-2; TRBD2 aligns across 7 bases. The germline CDR1 and CDR2 sequences are SGDLS and YYNGEE. The V segment lost 6 bases and the J segment 1 base; nucleotides outside the gene matches: 6. The CDR3 covers 15 residues. CDR3 bases: TGTGCCAGCACCTTGGGCGGGGGGAACACCGGGGAGCTGTTTTTT. This sequence encodes CASTLGGGNTGELFF.

The gene calls are TRBV6-5 and TRBJ2-7; tentative D call: TRBD1 (5 bases). V dropped 4 bases and J dropped 0 bases, with 13 bases sitting between them. The CDR3 has 15 residues. CDR1 and CDR2 from the germline V gene are MNHEY and SVGAGI. In nucleotides, the CDR3 is TGTGCCAGCAGTTCCAGGGCGGTGAGCTCCTACGAGCAGTACTTC. As protein: CASSSRAVSSYEQYF.